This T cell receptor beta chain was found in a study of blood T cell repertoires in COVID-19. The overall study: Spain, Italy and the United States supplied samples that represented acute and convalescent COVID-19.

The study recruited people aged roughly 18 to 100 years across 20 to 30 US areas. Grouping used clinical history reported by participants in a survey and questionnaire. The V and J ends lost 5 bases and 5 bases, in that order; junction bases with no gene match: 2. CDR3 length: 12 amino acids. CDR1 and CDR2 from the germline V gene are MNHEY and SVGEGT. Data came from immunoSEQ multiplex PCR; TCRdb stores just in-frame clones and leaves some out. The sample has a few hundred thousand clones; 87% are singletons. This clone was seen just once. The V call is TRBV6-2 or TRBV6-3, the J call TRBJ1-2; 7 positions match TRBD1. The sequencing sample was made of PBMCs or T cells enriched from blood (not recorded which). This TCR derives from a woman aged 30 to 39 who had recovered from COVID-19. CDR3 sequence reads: CASSQTGYGYTF. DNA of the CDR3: TGTGCCAGCAGTCAGACAGGGTATGGCTACACCTTC.